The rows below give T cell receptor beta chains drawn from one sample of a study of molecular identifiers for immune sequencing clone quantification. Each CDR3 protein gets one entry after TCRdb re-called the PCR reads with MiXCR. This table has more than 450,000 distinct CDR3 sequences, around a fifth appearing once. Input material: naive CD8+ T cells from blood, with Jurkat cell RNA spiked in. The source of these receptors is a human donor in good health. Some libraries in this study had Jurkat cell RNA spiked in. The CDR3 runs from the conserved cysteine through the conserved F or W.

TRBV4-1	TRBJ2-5	CASSQTGLAAKTQYF
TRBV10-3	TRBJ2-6	CAISESVVGSGANVLTF
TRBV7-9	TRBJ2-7	CASSLGPGGYYEQYF
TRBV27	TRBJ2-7	CASSDLDSPYEQYF
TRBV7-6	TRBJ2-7	CASSLTGLEEQYF
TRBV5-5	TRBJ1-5	CASSLAPGDQPQHF
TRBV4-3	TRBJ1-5	CASSQDYRGLGSNQPQHF
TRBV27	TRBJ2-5	CASSRTGPYQETQYF
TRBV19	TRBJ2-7	CASSIGGQSSYEQYF
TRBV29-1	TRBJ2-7	CSVLGDSYEQYF
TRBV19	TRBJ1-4	CASSTMSLGTPTNEKLFF
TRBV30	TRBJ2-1	CAWSVGTSGVNEQFF
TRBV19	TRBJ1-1	CASTRQGEAFF
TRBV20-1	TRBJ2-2	CSARKFGELFF
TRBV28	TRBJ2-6	CASSLLEGSPGANVLTF
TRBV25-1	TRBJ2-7	CASSDPGGSAYEQYF
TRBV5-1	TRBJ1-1	CASSLAGQSTEAFF
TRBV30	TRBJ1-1	CARGTVGGTEAFF
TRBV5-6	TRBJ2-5	CANYDQGETQYF
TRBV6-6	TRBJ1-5	CASSYSTELGQPQHF
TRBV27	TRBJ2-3	CASSLWSQGVTDTQYF
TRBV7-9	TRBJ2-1	CASSLSRLAGNNEQFF
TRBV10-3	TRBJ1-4	CAISAALDGNEKLFF
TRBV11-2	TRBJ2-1	CASSLNRGESHTYYNEQFF
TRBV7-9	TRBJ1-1	CASSLVLGQPEAFF
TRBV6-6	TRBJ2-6	CASSYSPVEGSGANVLTF
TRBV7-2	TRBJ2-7	CASSLVTGETYEQYF
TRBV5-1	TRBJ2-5	CASTLVGEAQYF
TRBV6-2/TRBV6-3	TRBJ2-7	CASSPPGGAGIYEQYF
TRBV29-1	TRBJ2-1	CSVWASGDNEQFF
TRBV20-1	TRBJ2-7	CSAQAGGTSYEQYF
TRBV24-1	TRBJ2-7	CATSDLDEQYF
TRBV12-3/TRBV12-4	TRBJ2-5	CASSLRDGPETQYF
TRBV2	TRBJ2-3	CASSEGSGSSDTQYF
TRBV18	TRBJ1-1	CASSPQRQGAAMNTEAFF
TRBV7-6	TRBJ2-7	CASSLGYDSNPYEGQYF
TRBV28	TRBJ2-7	CASRRGWPPYEQYF
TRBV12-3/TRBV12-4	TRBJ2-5	CASSPGQAQETQYF
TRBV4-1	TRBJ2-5	CASSQDAGLGSETQYF
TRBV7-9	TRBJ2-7	CASSGRSYEQYF
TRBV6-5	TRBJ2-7	CASISRTYEQYF
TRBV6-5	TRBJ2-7	CASSHGQDYEQYF
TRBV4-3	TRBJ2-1	CASSRYQSRGGLNEQFF
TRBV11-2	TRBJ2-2	CASRPGLVWEPFF
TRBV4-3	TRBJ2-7	CASSPSRGQTYEQYF
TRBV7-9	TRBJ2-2	CASSLPRGHNTGELFF
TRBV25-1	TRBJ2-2	CASSDSTRENTGELFF
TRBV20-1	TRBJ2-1	CSAVLTGVYNEQFF
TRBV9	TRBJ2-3	CASSEGTSGRGDTQYF
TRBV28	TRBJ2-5	CASSFQTSGSRFETQYF
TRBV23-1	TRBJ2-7	CASSQSRDRLNYEQYF
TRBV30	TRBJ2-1	CAWGGFGPVYRPVSDNEQFF
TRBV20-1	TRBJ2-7	CSAPNPTGPYYEQYF